The rows below give T cell receptor beta chains drawn from one sample of a study of cytomegalovirus exposure and HLA in healthy donors. This table comes from immunoSEQ multiplex PCR, and its TCRdb copy is limited to in-frame clones, with some not included. The table lists some 130,000 clones, around 80% of them singletons, with roughly 29% in the top ten. The sample comprised PBMCs. Receptors originate from a man younger than 45 in good health and CMV-seropositive. Each CDR3 is given with its conserved first and last residue. Each record gives: J gene, CDR3 length, D gene, clone size, V gene, CDR3 DNA, CDR3 protein. A D gene is named only where the DNA matches it firmly. Size is omitted from some rows. Given values are once, few, many or a class for expanded clones.

j_gene: TRBJ1-6
len: 15
d_gene: TRBD1
abundance: few
v_gene: TRBV18
CDR3nt: TGTGCCAGCTCAGCCCGGGACAGGGCCATTTCACCCCTCCACTTT
CDR3aa: CASSARDRAISPLHF

j_gene: TRBJ1-1
len: 14
d_gene: TRBD1
abundance: .
v_gene: TRBV29-1
CDR3nt: TGCAGCCCTAAAGGGACAGGGCGCGGGGAAGAAGCTTTCTTT
CDR3aa: CSPKGTGRGEEAFF

j_gene: TRBJ1-2
len: 15
d_gene: .
abundance: .
v_gene: TRBV6-6
CDR3nt: TGTGCCAGCAGCCCAGGGGCGGATGCTAACTATGGCTACACCTTC
CDR3aa: CASSPGADANYGYTF

j_gene: TRBJ2-5
len: 14
d_gene: TRBD2
abundance: .
v_gene: TRBV27
CDR3nt: TGTGCCAGCACCGGGACGGCGCGGGGGGAGGCCCAGTACTTC
CDR3aa: CASTGTARGEAQYF

j_gene: TRBJ2-1
len: 15
d_gene: .
abundance: .
v_gene: TRBV29-1
CDR3nt: TGCAGCGTTGAGCCACCGGGACTGGCTTACAATGAGCAGTTCTTC
CDR3aa: CSVEPPGLAYNEQFF

j_gene: TRBJ2-7
len: 16
d_gene: TRBD1
abundance: .
v_gene: TRBV15
CDR3nt: TGTGCCACCAGCAGAGAGGGGGTACAGGGGGAATCCGAGCAGTACTTC
CDR3aa: CATSREGVQGESEQYF

j_gene: TRBJ2-1
len: 18
d_gene: TRBD2
abundance: .
v_gene: TRBV11-1
CDR3nt: TGTGCCAGCAGCTCTCAGGGACTAGCGGGGACCCGGGACGATGAGCAGTTCTTC
CDR3aa: CASSSQGLAGTRDDEQFF

j_gene: TRBJ1-2
len: 14
d_gene: .
abundance: .
v_gene: TRBV5-1
CDR3nt: TGCGCCAGCAGCTTGGGAGCAGGGCCCTATGGCTACACCTTC
CDR3aa: CASSLGAGPYGYTF

j_gene: TRBJ1-1
len: 14
d_gene: .
abundance: .
v_gene: TRBV9
CDR3nt: TGTGCCAGCAGCGCCCAGGGTAGCTACACTGAAGCTTTCTTT
CDR3aa: CASSAQGSYTEAFF

j_gene: TRBJ1-3
len: 16
d_gene: TRBD1
abundance: .
v_gene: TRBV7-2
CDR3nt: TGTGCCAGCAGCTTCGGACAGGCCTCCTCTGGAAACACCATATATTTT
CDR3aa: CASSFGQASSGNTIYF

j_gene: TRBJ2-3
len: 14
d_gene: .
abundance: .
v_gene: TRBV18
CDR3nt: TGTGCCAGCTCACCCAGTCAGGTGGTAGATACGCAGTATTTT
CDR3aa: CASSPSQVVDTQYF

j_gene: TRBJ1-6
len: 15
d_gene: .
abundance: .
v_gene: TRBV11-2
CDR3nt: TGTGCCAGCAGCTTAGCAAGGGGTGTCGGATCACCCCTCCACTTT
CDR3aa: CASSLARGVGSPLHF

j_gene: TRBJ2-7
len: 15
d_gene: TRBD1
abundance: .
v_gene: TRBV5-1
CDR3nt: TGCGCCAGCAGCAACCGGGACAGGGATACCTACGAGCAGTACTTC
CDR3aa: CASSNRDRDTYEQYF

j_gene: TRBJ1-2
len: 12
d_gene: .
abundance: .
v_gene: TRBV10-3
CDR3nt: TGTGCCATCGGAAGCGAGAACTATGGCTACACCTTC
CDR3aa: CAIGSENYGYTF

j_gene: TRBJ1-1
len: 14
d_gene: .
abundance: .
v_gene: TRBV6-6
CDR3nt: TGTGCCAGCAGTTACTCTTCCGGGATCGCTGAAGCTTTCTTT
CDR3aa: CASSYSSGIAEAFF

j_gene: TRBJ1-1
len: 14
d_gene: .
abundance: .
v_gene: TRBV6-6
CDR3nt: TGTGCCAGCAGTCTGGAGGGACGAAACACTGAAGCTTTCTTT
CDR3aa: CASSLEGRNTEAFF

j_gene: TRBJ2-3
len: 13
d_gene: .
abundance: .
v_gene: TRBV29-1
CDR3nt: TGCAGCGTTGATCAGGGCGGCACAGATACGCAGTATTTT
CDR3aa: CSVDQGGTDTQYF

j_gene: TRBJ1-2
len: 13
d_gene: TRBD1
abundance: .
v_gene: TRBV5-1
CDR3nt: TGCGCCAGCAGCCCGACAGGGGCGAGTGGCTACACCTTC
CDR3aa: CASSPTGASGYTF

j_gene: TRBJ2-1
len: 14
d_gene: TRBD2
abundance: .
v_gene: TRBV5-1
CDR3nt: TGCGCCAGCAGCTTTGGCGGGGGGTACAATGAGCAGTTCTTC
CDR3aa: CASSFGGGYNEQFF

j_gene: TRBJ1-2
len: 14
d_gene: .
abundance: .
v_gene: TRBV5-1
CDR3nt: TGCGCCAGCAGCACCGGGACTGGCGTCTATGGCTACACCTTC
CDR3aa: CASSTGTGVYGYTF

j_gene: TRBJ1-2
len: 14
d_gene: .
abundance: .
v_gene: TRBV5-1
CDR3nt: TGCGCCAGCAGCGACGGGCAGGGAGGCTATGGCTACACCTTC
CDR3aa: CASSDGQGGYGYTF

j_gene: TRBJ1-2
len: 16
d_gene: .
abundance: .
v_gene: TRBV5-1
CDR3nt: TGCGCCAGCAGCCCTCACAGGGAATCAACTAACTATGGCTACACCTTC
CDR3aa: CASSPHRESTNYGYTF

j_gene: TRBJ1-4
len: 15
d_gene: .
abundance: .
v_gene: TRBV4-1
CDR3nt: TGCGCCAGCAGCCAAGATCTATGGGCAGGGGAAAAACTGTTTTTT
CDR3aa: CASSQDLWAGEKLFF

j_gene: TRBJ1-1
len: 13
d_gene: .
abundance: .
v_gene: TRBV7-9
CDR3nt: TGTGCCAGCAGCCGGGCGGGAGTCACTGAAGCTTTCTTT
CDR3aa: CASSRAGVTEAFF

j_gene: TRBJ2-1
len: 18
d_gene: .
abundance: .
v_gene: TRBV9
CDR3nt: TGTGCCAGCAGCGTTCGCGGCTATAGCGTAAGCTCCTACAATGAGCAGTTCTTC
CDR3aa: CASSVRGYSVSSYNEQFF

j_gene: TRBJ2-3
len: 15
d_gene: TRBD1
abundance: .
v_gene: TRBV4-3
CDR3nt: TGCGCCAGCAGCCAGCCCGGGACAGGGGCTGCTACGCAGTATTTT
CDR3aa: CASSQPGTGAATQYF

j_gene: TRBJ2-3
len: 15
d_gene: TRBD1
abundance: .
v_gene: TRBV2
CDR3nt: TGTGCCAGCAGTGTTTCAGGGCAGGGGGCAGATACGCAGTATTTT
CDR3aa: CASSVSGQGADTQYF

j_gene: TRBJ2-7
len: 14
d_gene: TRBD2
abundance: once
v_gene: TRBV5-8
CDR3nt: TGTGCCAGCAGCTTGAGAGCGGGGGTGTACGAGCAGTACTTC
CDR3aa: CASSLRAGVYEQYF

j_gene: TRBJ2-4
len: 14
d_gene: .
abundance: once
v_gene: TRBV7-8
CDR3nt: TGTGCCAGCAGCCCTCGAGGTCGTATGAACATTCAGTACTTC
CDR3aa: CASSPRGRMNIQYF

j_gene: TRBJ2-2
len: 15
d_gene: .
abundance: .
v_gene: TRBV4-2
CDR3nt: TGTGCCAGCAGCCAAGAATCAGGGGCTACCGGGGAGCTGTTTTTT
CDR3aa: CASSQESGATGELFF

j_gene: TRBJ2-7
len: 15
d_gene: TRBD2
abundance: .
v_gene: TRBV7-2
CDR3nt: TGTGCCAGCAGCTTCGGACTAGCGCAGACCTACGAGCAGTACTTC
CDR3aa: CASSFGLAQTYEQYF

j_gene: TRBJ1-3
len: 18
d_gene: TRBD1
abundance: .
v_gene: TRBV2
CDR3nt: TGTGCCAGCAGTGAGCGCTCGACAGGGAGCGGGTTTGGAAACACCATATATTTT
CDR3aa: CASSERSTGSGFGNTIYF

j_gene: TRBJ1-2
len: 13
d_gene: .
abundance: .
v_gene: TRBV7-8
CDR3nt: TGTGCCAGCAGCCAGGGCCAAGCCTATGGCTACACCTTC
CDR3aa: CASSQGQAYGYTF

j_gene: TRBJ2-5
len: 15
d_gene: .
abundance: .
v_gene: TRBV15
CDR3nt: TGTGCCACCAGCGGAGGGACTCATGGGCAGGAGACCCAGTACTTC
CDR3aa: CATSGGTHGQETQYF

j_gene: TRBJ1-2
len: 16
d_gene: .
abundance: .
v_gene: TRBV19
CDR3nt: TGTGCCAGTAGTCTGTCGGGGGGAATGCGAGCACTTGGCTACACCTTC
CDR3aa: CASSLSGGMRALGYTF

j_gene: TRBJ2-1
len: 15
d_gene: TRBD2
abundance: .
v_gene: TRBV5-4
CDR3nt: TGTGCCAGCAGTTATGGCGGGACTAACAACAATGAGCAGTTCTTC
CDR3aa: CASSYGGTNNNEQFF

j_gene: TRBJ2-7
len: 12
d_gene: .
abundance: .
v_gene: TRBV28
CDR3nt: TGTGCCAGCAGTTCTCTCCGGTCTAGCGCATACTTC
CDR3aa: CASSSLRSSAYF

j_gene: TRBJ1-3
len: 15
d_gene: .
abundance: .
v_gene: TRBV6-1
CDR3nt: TGTGCCAGCAGTGACCCGGGCAGGGTTGGAAACACCATATATTTT
CDR3aa: CASSDPGRVGNTIYF

j_gene: TRBJ2-7
len: 12
d_gene: .
abundance: .
v_gene: TRBV7-2
CDR3nt: TGTGCCAGCGGATCGCGGACTAACGAGCAGTACTTC
CDR3aa: CASGSRTNEQYF

j_gene: TRBJ1-6
len: 17
d_gene: TRBD1
abundance: .
v_gene: TRBV12-5
CDR3nt: TGTGCTAGTGGTTTGCCTCCGAGGGACAGGCAAAATTCACCCCTCCACTTT
CDR3aa: CASGLPPRDRQNSPLHF

j_gene: TRBJ2-6
len: 18
d_gene: .
abundance: few
v_gene: TRBV6-1
CDR3nt: TGTGCCAGCAGTGAAGACCATCGACGGGGCTCTGGGGCCAACGTCCTGACTTTC
CDR3aa: CASSEDHRRGSGANVLTF

j_gene: TRBJ2-1
len: 17
d_gene: .
abundance: .
v_gene: TRBV9
CDR3nt: TGTGCCAGCAGCGCGTTGGGGCGGGGTGAGCTTGACAATGAGCAGTTCTTC
CDR3aa: CASSALGRGELDNEQFF

j_gene: TRBJ2-5
len: 16
d_gene: .
abundance: .
v_gene: TRBV5-1
CDR3nt: TGCGCCAGCAGCTTCGGGAGGGGGCGCGAATGGGAGACCCAGTACTTC
CDR3aa: CASSFGRGREWETQYF

j_gene: TRBJ1-5
len: 14
d_gene: TRBD1
abundance: .
v_gene: TRBV7-9
CDR3nt: TGTGCCAGCAGCTTAGTAGGGGGCGATCAGCCCCAGCATTTT
CDR3aa: CASSLVGGDQPQHF

j_gene: TRBJ1-2
len: 15
d_gene: .
abundance: .
v_gene: TRBV5-1
CDR3nt: TGCGCCAGCAGTTTGCAGGGGAGCCCTAACTATGGCTACACCTTC
CDR3aa: CASSLQGSPNYGYTF

j_gene: TRBJ2-3
len: 16
d_gene: TRBD2
abundance: .
v_gene: TRBV7-8
CDR3nt: TGTGCCAGCAGCTTAGAACTAGCGGGGGGGCATGATACGCAGTATTTT
CDR3aa: CASSLELAGGHDTQYF

j_gene: TRBJ2-7
len: 13
d_gene: .
abundance: .
v_gene: TRBV5-1
CDR3nt: TGCGCCAGCAGCTTCCAGGGTAACTACGAGCAGTACTTC
CDR3aa: CASSFQGNYEQYF

j_gene: TRBJ2-7
len: 15
d_gene: .
abundance: .
v_gene: TRBV7-8
CDR3nt: TGTGCCAGCAGCCGCAGCTCAGGGCCTTCCTACGAGCAGTACTTC
CDR3aa: CASSRSSGPSYEQYF

j_gene: TRBJ2-4
len: 14
d_gene: TRBD1
abundance: once
v_gene: TRBV18
CDR3nt: TGTGCCAGCTCACCGGGACAGGGTCAAAACATTCAGTACTTC
CDR3aa: CASSPGQGQNIQYF

j_gene: TRBJ2-1
len: 12
d_gene: TRBD1
abundance: .
v_gene: TRBV27
CDR3nt: TGTGCCAGCAGTCCACACAGGGGTGAGCAGTTCTTC
CDR3aa: CASSPHRGEQFF